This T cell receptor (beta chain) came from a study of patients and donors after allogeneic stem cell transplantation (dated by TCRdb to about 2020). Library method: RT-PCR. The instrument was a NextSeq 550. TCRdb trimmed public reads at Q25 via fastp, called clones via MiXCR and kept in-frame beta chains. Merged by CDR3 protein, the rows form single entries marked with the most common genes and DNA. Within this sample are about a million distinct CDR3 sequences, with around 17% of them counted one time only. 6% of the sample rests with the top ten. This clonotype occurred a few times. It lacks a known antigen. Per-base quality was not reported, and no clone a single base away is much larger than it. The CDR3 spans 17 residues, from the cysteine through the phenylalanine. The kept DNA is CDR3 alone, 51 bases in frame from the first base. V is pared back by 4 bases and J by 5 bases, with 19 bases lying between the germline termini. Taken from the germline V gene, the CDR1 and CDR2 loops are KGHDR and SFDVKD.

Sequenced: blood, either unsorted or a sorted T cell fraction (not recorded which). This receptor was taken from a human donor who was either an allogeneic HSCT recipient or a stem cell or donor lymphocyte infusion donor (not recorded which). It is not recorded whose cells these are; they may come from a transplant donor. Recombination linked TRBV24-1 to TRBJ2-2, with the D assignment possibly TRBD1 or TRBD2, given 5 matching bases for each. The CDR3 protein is CATSDAGTGAWTGELFF. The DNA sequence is TGTGCCACCAGTGACGCCGGGACGGGTGCCTGGACCGGGGAGCTGTTTTTT.